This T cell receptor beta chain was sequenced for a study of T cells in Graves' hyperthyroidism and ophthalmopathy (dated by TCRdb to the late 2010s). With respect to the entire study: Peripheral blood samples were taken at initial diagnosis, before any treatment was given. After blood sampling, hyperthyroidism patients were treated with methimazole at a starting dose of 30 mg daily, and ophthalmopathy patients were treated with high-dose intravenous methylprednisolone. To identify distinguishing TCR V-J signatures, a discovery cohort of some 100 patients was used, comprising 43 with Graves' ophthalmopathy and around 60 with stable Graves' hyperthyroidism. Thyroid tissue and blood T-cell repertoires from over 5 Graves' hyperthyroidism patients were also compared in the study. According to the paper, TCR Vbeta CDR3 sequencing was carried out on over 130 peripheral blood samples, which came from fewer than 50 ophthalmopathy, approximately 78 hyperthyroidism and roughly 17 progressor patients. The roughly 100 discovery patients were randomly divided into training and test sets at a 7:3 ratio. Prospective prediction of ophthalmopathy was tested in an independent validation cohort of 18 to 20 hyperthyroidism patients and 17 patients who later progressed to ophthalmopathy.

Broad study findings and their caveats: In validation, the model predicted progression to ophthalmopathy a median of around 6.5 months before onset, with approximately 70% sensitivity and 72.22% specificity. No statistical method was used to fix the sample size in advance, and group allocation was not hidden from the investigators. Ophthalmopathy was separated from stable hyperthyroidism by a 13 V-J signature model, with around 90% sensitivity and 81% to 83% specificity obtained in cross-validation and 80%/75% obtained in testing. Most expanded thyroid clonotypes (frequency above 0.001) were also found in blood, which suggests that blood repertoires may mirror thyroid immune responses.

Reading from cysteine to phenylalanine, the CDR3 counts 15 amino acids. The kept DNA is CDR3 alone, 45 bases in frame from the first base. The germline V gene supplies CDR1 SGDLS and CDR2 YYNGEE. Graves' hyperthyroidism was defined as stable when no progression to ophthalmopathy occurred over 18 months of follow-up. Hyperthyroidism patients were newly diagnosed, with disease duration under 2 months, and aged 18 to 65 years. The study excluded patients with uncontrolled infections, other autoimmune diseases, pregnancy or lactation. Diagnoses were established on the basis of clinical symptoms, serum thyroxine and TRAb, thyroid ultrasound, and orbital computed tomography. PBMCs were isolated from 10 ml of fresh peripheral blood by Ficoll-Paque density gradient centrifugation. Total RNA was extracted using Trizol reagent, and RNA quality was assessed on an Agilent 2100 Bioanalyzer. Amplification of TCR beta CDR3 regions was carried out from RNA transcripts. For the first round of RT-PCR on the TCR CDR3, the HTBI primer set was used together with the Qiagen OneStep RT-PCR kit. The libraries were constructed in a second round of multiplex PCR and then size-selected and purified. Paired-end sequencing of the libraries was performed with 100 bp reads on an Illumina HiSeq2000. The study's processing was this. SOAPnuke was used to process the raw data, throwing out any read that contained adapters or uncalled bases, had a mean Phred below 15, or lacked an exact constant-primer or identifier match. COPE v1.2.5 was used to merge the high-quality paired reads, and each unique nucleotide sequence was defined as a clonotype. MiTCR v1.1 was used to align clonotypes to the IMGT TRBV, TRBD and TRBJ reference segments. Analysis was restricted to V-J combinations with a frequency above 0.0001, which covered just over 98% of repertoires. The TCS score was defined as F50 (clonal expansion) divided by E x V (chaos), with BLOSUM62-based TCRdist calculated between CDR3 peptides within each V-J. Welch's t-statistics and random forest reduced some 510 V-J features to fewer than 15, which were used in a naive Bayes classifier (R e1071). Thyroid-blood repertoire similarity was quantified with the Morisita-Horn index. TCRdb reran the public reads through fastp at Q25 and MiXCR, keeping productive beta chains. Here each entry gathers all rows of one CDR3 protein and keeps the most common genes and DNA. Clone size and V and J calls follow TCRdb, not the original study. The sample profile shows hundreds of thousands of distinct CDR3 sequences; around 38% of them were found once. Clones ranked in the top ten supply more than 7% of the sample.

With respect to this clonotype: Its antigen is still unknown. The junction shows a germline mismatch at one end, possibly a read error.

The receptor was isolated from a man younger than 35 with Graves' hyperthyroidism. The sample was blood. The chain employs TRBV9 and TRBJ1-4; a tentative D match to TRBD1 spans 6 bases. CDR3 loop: CASSHGWRGDEKLFF. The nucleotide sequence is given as TGCGCCAGCAGCCATGGGTGGAGGGGGGATGAAAAACTGTTTTTT. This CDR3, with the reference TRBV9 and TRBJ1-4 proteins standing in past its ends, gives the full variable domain DSGVTQTPKHLITATGQRVTLRCSPRSGDLSVYWYQQSLDQGLQFLIQYYNGEERAKGNILERFSAQQFPDLHSELNLSSLELGDSALYFCASSHGWRGDEKLFFGSGTQLSVL.